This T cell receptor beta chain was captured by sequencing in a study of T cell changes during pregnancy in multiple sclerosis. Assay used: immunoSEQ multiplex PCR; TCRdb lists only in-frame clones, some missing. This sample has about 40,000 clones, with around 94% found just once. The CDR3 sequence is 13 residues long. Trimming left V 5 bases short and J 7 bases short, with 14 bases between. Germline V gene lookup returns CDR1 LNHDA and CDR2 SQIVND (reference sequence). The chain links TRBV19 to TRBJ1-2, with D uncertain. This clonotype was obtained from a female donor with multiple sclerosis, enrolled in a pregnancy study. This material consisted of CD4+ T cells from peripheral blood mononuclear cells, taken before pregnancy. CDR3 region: CASSGGRTTGYTF. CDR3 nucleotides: TGTGCCAGTAGTGGAGGCAGGACGACTGGCTACACCTTC. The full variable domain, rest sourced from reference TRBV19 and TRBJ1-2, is DGGITQSPKYLFRKEGQNVTLSCEQNLNHDAMYWYRQDPGQGLRLIYYSQIVNDFQKGDIAEGYSVSREKKESFPLTVTSAQKNPTAFYLCASSGGRTTGYTFGSGTRLTVV.